The 7 T cell receptor beta chains below all came from one sample that was sequenced in a study of blood T cell repertoires in COVID-19. The assay was immunoSEQ multiplex PCR, and TCRdb's table has in-frame clones only and misses some. The sample has more than 95,000 clones; 85% are singletons. Source material: peripheral blood. The receptor set was obtained from a woman aged 80 or over with acute or convalescent COVID-19.

This clone appeared a single time. This chain links TRBV19 with TRBJ1-1, with D unresolved. Germline V gene lookup returns CDR1 LNHDA and CDR2 SQIVND (reference sequence). The CDR3 sequence is 13 residues long. Trimming removed 3 bases from V and 1 base from J, with 6 bases in between. CDR3 nucleotide sequence: TGTGCCAGTAGTATCCCAGGGAACACTGAAGCTTTCTTT. Its translation: CASSIPGNTEAFF.

This clone was picked up one time. The genes are TRBV2 and TRBJ1-5, with TRBD1 matching over 7 bases. Looked up from germline, CDR1 is SNHLY and CDR2 is FYNNEI. V lost 6 bases, J lost 6 bases, and 8 bases stayed unmatched. The CDR3 is made up of 14 amino acids. CDR3: CASSPQGIGQPQHF. The CDR3 region has the DNA TGTGCCAGCAGCCCACAGGGGATCGGTCAGCCCCAGCATTTT.

The rearrangement links TRBV7-9 to TRBJ1-4; D gene ambiguous. This CDR3 comprises 15 residues. The ends were cut back, 4 bases at V and 0 bases at J, with 9 bases in the middle. Germline loops: CDR1 SEHNR, CDR2 FQNEAQ (reference sequence). CDR3 protein: CASSSLLATNEKLFF. CDR3 nucleotide sequence: TGTGCCAGCAGCTCGTTACTTGCAACTAATGAAAAACTGTTTTTT.

Note on this clone: Other nucleotide sequences in the sample specify the same CDR3. The V call is TRBV3-1 (or the pseudogene TRBV3-2), the J call TRBJ1-6, with TRBD1 matching over 9 bases. The V gene end was trimmed by 5 bases and the J gene end by 8 bases; junction bases not matched to a gene: 4. CDR3 length: 14 amino acids. CDR1 and CDR2 from the germline V gene are LGHDT and YNNKEL (reference sequence). CDR3 region: CASSTRQGDSPLHF. The DNA for the CDR3 is TGTGCCAGCAGCACCCGACAGGGGGATTCACCCCTCCACTTT.

The chain joins TRBV5-3 to TRBJ1-2, with 7 bases fitting TRBD1. TRBV5-3 is treated as an ORF (open reading frame) with a function not yet certain. V lost 4 bases and J lost 6; bases outside the gene matches: 9. This CDR3 region has 14 residues. The CDR3 reads CARSTDRVVDGYTF. In DNA form, the CDR3 reads TGTGCCAGAAGCACAGACAGGGTCGTCGATGGCTACACCTTC.

J is TRBJ2-3 and V is TRBV19; D is uncertain. In germline, CDR1 is LNHDA, CDR2 SQIVND (reference sequence). V shed 3 bases and J shed 0 bases, with 7 bases lying between them. The CDR3 spans 14 residues. The CDR3 sequence is CASSITTSTDTQYF. CDR3 DNA sequence: TGTGCCAGTAGTATCACAACCAGCACAGATACGCAGTATTTT.

The chain links TRBV5-1 to TRBJ2-1; 8 bases fit TRBD2. With V trimmed by 6 bases and J by 3 bases, 2 bases remained unmatched. The germline V gene encodes CDR1 SGHRS and CDR2 YFSETQ. This CDR3 comprises 13 residues. The CDR3 region is CASTGGIYNEQFF. CDR3 DNA sequence: TGCGCCAGCACGGGGGGGATCTACAATGAGCAGTTCTTC. The full variable domain, its missing parts supplied by reference TRBV5-1 and TRBJ2-1, is KAGVTQTPRYLIKTRGQQVTLSCSPISGHRSVSWYQQTPGQGLQFLFEYFSETQRNKGNFPGRFSGRQFSNSRSEMNVSTLELGDSALYLCASTGGIYNEQFFGPGTRLTVL.